Below are 9 T cell receptor beta chains sequenced from a single sample in a study of spatial heterogeneity in lung cancer. Time point noted: blood at routine non-recurrence follow-up after resection. TCRdb passed the 5' RACE reads through MiXCR, listing each CDR3 protein once. Of around 15,000 distinct CDR3 sequences listed, about a fifth are singletons. The sequences come from PBMCs, collected at follow-up. These TCRs come from a male donor with early-stage non-small cell lung cancer.

This chain uses TRBV13 with TRBJ1-1; maybe TRBD1 (5 bases). Trimming removed 5 bases from V and 7 bases from J, with 11 bases in between. Germline loops: CDR1 PRHDT, CDR2 FYEKMQ (reference sequence). The CDR3 extends over 12 amino acids. As DNA, the CDR3 is TGTGCCAGCAGCCCGGGGCGGTTTGAAGCTTTCTTT. This codes for CASSPGRFEAFF.

In its sample, this clonotype was seen a few times. V is TRBV18 and J is TRBJ2-2; 8 bases are a match to TRBD2. J gave up 3 bases and V 0 bases, and 9 bases lay outside the gene matches. CDR1 is KGHSH, CDR2 LQKENI, per germline. The CDR3 covers 18 residues. The CDR3 loop reads CASSPPRVSGTYTGELFF. CDR3 nucleotide sequence: TGTGCCAGCTCACCACCGAGGGTTAGCGGGACCTACACCGGGGAGCTGTTTTTT.

The sample holds a few counts of this clonotype. The chain carries TRBV6-5 and TRBJ1-2; TRBD1 matches 9 bases. V gave up 5 bases and J gave up 3 bases; unmatched junction bases: 7. CDR1 is MNHEY and CDR2 is SVGAGI in the germline V gene. This CDR3 spans 15 amino acids. The DNA for the CDR3 is TGTGCCAGCAGTGGAGGGACAGGGAAGGACTATGGCTACACCTTC. Its protein product is CASSGGTGKDYGYTF.

This chain's CDR3 is CASSPSHRGNEKLFF. The CDR3 bases are TGTGCCAGCTCACCTTCGCATCGGGGTAATGAAAAACTGTTTTTT. This chain connects TRBV18 to TRBJ1-4; unclear D gene. This CDR3 is 15 amino acids long. Germline lookup yields CDR1 KGHSH and CDR2 LQKENI. V dropped 3 bases and J dropped 4 bases, with 12 bases sitting between them. The full variable domain, with the rest looked up from reference TRBV18 and TRBJ1-4, is NAGVMQNPRHLVRRRGQEARLRCSPMKGHSHVYWYRQLPEEGLKFMVYLQKENIIDESGMPKERFSAEFPKEGPSILRIQQVVRGDSAAYFCASSPSHRGNEKLFFGSGTQLSVL.

This clonotype has a count of ten or more. This rearrangement joins TRBV7-2 to TRBJ1-4; a possible D gene is TRBD1 (5 bases). There are 17 residues in the CDR3. Trimming cost V 5 bases and J 3 bases, with 19 bases left between them. Germline loops: CDR1 SGHTA, CDR2 FQGNSA. In DNA form, the CDR3 reads TGTGCCAGCAGCCAGGGCCTAAGGGGACGAGCTAATGAAAAACTGTTTTTT. The encoded protein is CASSQGLRGRANEKLFF.

The CDR3 here is CASSQDIGRLNTEAFF. CDR3 DNA sequence: TGCGCCAGCAGCCAAGATATCGGCAGATTGAACACTGAAGCTTTCTTT. The V and J genes are TRBV4-1 and TRBJ1-1; D is uncertain. V was trimmed by 0 bases and J by 0 bases, leaving 11 bases between them. Germline CDR1 MGHRA, CDR2 YSYEKL. The CDR3 spans 16 residues.

This clonotype was picked up many times. This CDR3 reads CAWSVGTGTDTQYF. CDR3 sequence (DNA): TGTGCCTGGAGTGTGGGGACTGGCACAGATACGCAGTATTTT. V usage is TRBV30 and J usage is TRBJ2-3; D perhaps matches TRBD2 (6 bases). V lost 0 bases and J lost 1, with 8 bases in between. The CDR3 has 14 residues. The V gene's germline CDR1 is GTSNPN and CDR2 SVGIG (reference sequence).

The table lists this clonotype with many counts. The V and J genes are TRBV24-1 and TRBJ2-7, with unresolved D. The CDR3 contains 11 residues. The V end was cut by 4 bases, the J end by 5 bases, with 5 bases between. Germline V gene lookup returns CDR1 KGHDR and CDR2 SFDVKD. CDR3 protein: CATSEADEQYF. For the CDR3, the DNA is TGTGCCACCAGTGAGGCGGACGAGCAGTACTTC.

CDR3 in amino acids: CSTRQGAMITDTQYF. The CDR3 bases are TGCAGCACCAGACAGGGCGCTATGATAACAGATACGCAGTATTTT. The chain couples TRBV20-1 to TRBJ2-3, with 7 positions matching TRBD1. Per germline, CDR1 DFQATT and CDR2 SNEGSKA (reference sequence). This CDR3 has 15 amino acids.